A single count supports the clone carrying this T cell receptor beta chain. The junction departs from germline at one end; a sequencing error may be responsible. According to the study, genomic DNA was the template for TCR beta VDJ and CDR3 profiling. TCRdb re-derived calls from the reads in MiXCR, one entry per CDR3 protein. The sample holds about 200,000 distinct CDR3 sequences, 30% to 40% seen once. The sample is drawn from a study of CD8+CD57+ T cells in acquired aplastic anemia. CDR1 MNHEY and CDR2 SVGAGI come from the germline V gene. The CDR3 is 16 residues long. This TCR was recovered from a human donor in good health, serving as a control. Sequenced sample: sorted CD4+, CD8+, or CD8+CD57+ T cells (not recorded which) from PBMCs. This sequence joins TRBV6-5 and TRBJ1-1, with D unresolved. The CDR3 DNA is TGTGCCAGCAGTTACTCGATCCGAGGGTTGAACGCTGAAGCTTTCTTT. It yields the protein CASSYSIRGLNAEAFF.